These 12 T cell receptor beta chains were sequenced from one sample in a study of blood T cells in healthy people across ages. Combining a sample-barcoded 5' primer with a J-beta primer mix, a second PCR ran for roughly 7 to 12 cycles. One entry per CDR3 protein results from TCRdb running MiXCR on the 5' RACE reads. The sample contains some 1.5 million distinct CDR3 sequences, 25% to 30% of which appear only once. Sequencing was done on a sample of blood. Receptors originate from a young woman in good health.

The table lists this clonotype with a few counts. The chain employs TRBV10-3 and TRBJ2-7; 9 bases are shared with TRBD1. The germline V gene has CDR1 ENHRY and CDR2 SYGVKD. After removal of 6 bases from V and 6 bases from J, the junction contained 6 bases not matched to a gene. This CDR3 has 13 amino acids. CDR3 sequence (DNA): TGTGCCATCAGCACGGGACAGGGAGGCGAGCAGTACTTC. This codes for CAISTGQGGEQYF.

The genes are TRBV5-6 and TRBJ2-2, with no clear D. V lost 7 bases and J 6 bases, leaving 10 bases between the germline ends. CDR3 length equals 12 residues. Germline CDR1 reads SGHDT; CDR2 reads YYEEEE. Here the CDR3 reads CASWSEPGELFF. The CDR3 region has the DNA TGTGCCAGCTGGAGTGAGCCCGGGGAGCTGTTTTTT.

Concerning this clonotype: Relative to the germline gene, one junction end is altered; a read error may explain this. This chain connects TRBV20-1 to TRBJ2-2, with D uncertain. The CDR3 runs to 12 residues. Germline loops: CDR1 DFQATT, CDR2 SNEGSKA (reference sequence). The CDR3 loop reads CSASKVTVELFF. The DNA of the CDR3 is TGCAGTGCTAGTAAGGTTACCGTGGAGCTGTTTTTT.

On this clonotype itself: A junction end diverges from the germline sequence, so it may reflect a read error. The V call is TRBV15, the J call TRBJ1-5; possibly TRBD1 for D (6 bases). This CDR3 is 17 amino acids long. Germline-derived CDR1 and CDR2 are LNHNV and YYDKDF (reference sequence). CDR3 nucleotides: TGTGCCACCAGCAGAGAGGGGGGGGCGCTTGACAATCAGCCCCCGCATTTT. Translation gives CATSREGGALDNQPPHF.

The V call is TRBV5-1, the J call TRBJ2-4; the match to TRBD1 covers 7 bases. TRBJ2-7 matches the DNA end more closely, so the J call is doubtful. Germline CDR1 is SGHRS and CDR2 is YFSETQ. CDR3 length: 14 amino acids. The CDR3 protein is CASSRTQGPAEQYF. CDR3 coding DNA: TGCGCCAGCAGCCGAACACAGGGGCCGGCCGAGCAGTACTTC.

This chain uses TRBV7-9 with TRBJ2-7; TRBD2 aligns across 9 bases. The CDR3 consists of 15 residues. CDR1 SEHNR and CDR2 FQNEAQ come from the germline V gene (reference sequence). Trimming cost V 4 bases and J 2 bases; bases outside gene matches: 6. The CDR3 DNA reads TGTGCCAGCAGCTCCCCCGGGACTAGCCCCTACGAGCAGTACTTC. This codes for CASSSPGTSPYEQYF. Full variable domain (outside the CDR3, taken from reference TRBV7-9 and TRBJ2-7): DTGVSQNPRHKITKRGQNVTFRCDPISEHNRLYWYRQTLGQGPEFLTYFQNEAQLEKSRLLSDRFSAERPKGSFSTLEIQRTEQGDSAMYLCASSSPGTSPYEQYFGPGTRLTVT.

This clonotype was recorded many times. The DNA for the CDR3 is TGCAGTGCTAGTTTGAGGGGAACAAGGTCTGGGGCCAACGTCCTGACTTTC. The encoded protein is CSASLRGTRSGANVLTF. V is TRBV20-1 and J is TRBJ2-6; the D call may be TRBD1 or TRBD2 (5 bases each). Germline V gene sequence: CDR1 DFQATT, CDR2 SNEGSKA (reference sequence). The CDR3 has 17 amino acids. V gave up 3 bases and J gave up 1 base, with 16 bases separating them.

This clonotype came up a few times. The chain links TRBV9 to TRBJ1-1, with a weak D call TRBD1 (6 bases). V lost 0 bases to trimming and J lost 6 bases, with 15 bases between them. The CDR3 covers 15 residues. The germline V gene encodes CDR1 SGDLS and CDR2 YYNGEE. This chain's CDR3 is CASSVEASRGAEAFF. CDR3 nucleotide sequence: TGTGCCAGCAGCGTAGAGGCGAGCAGGGGAGCTGAAGCTTTCTTT.

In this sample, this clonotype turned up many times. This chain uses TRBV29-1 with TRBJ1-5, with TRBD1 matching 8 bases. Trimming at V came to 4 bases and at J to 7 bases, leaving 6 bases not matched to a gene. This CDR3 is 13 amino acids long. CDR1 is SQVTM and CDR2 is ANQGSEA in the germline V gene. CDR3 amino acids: CSVATGGWQPQHF. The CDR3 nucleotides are TGCAGCGTTGCCACAGGGGGTTGGCAGCCCCAGCATTTT.

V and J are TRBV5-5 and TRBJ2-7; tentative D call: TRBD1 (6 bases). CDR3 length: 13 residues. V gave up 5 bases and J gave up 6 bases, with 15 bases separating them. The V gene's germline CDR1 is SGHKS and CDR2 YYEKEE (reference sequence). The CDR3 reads CASSPMLRGEQYF. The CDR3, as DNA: TGTGCCAGCAGTCCAATGCTCAGGGGCGAGCAGTACTTC. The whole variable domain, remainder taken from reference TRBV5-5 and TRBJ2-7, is DAGVTQSPTHLIKTRGQQVTLRCSPISGHKSVSWYQQVLGQGPQFIFQYYEKEERGRGNFPDRFSARQFPNYSSELNVNALLLGDSALYLCASSPMLRGEQYFGPGTRLTVT.

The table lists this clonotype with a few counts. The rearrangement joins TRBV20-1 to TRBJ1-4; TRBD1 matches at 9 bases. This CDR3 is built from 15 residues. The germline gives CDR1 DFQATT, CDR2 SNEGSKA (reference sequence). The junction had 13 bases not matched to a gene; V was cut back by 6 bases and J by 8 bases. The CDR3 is CSARRPQGAREKLFF. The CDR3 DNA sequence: TGCAGTGCCCGGAGACCACAGGGGGCGCGGGAAAAACTGTTTTTT.

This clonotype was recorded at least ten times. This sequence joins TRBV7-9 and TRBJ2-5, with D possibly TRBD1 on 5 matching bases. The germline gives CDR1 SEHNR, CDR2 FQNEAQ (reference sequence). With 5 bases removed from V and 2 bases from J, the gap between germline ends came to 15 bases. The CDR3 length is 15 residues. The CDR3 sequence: CASSHPDGAQETQYF. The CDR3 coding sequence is TGTGCCAGCAGCCACCCGGATGGGGCGCAAGAGACCCAGTACTTC.